This TCR beta chain was sequenced for a study of tumor-infiltrating lymphocytes in primary liver carcinoma. General study points: Without sorting, CD4+ versus CD8+ T cell repertoires were not compared.

This clonotype was seen more than once but under ten times. Its cognate antigen is unknown. The blood RNA (from unsorted whole blood) was obtained, and germline DNA was also extracted. Germline assignment: CDR1 MGHRA and CDR2 YSYEKL. Trimming pared 0 bases from V and 2 bases from J, leaving 10 bases between. CDR3 length: 15 amino acids. From approximately 0.5 ug of total RNA, TCR beta-specific cDNA was reverse-transcribed using a constant-region primer. ARM-PCR was slightly modified, and three nested multiplex PCR rounds with it gave rise to the TCR beta libraries. Rounds one and two of PCR, each of about 10 cycles, were primed with TRBV1-TRBV30 forward primers and a C-beta reverse primer. From the multiplex PCR reads, TCRdb called clonotypes with MiXCR, one entry per CDR3 protein. Seen here are some 180,000 distinct CDR3 sequences, over 45% observed once, and the top ten hold under 75%.

This clonotype was obtained from a man aged 35-49 years with primary liver carcinoma and hepatitis B virus infection. The chain employs TRBV4-1 and TRBJ2-5, with a weak D call TRBD2 (6 bases). Sequenced material: peripheral blood. DNA of the CDR3: TGCGCCAGCAGCCAAGATATAGGGAGGCAAGAGACCCAGTACTTC. It codes for CASSQDIGRQETQYF.